This TCR beta chain originates from a study of response to subunit inactivated influenza vaccine. Study outcomes and limitations: Each seasonal influenza vaccination, the authors suggested, recruits few new T cells.

MiXCR, applied by TCRdb to the RT-PCR reads, yields one record per CDR3 protein. The sample includes roughly 650,000 distinct CDR3 sequences, approximately 15% of them seen just once. There are 15 residues in the CDR3. The J segment lost 2 bases and the V segment lost 4 bases, leaving 5 bases of the junction unmatched. Germline CDR1 and CDR2: LGHNA and YNFKEQ. This clonotype was seen more than once but under ten times. The antigen remains unidentified. Sequencing used PBMCs from blood, obtained 14 days before vaccination. The TCR originated in a man aged 50 to 59 who received an inactivated influenza vaccine. The chain joins TRBV4-2 to TRBJ2-7, with 10 bases identical to TRBD1. The DNA for the CDR3 is TGTGCCAGCAGCCCTAAGGACAGGGGGACCTACGAGCAGTACTTC. It codes for CASSPKDRGTYEQYF.